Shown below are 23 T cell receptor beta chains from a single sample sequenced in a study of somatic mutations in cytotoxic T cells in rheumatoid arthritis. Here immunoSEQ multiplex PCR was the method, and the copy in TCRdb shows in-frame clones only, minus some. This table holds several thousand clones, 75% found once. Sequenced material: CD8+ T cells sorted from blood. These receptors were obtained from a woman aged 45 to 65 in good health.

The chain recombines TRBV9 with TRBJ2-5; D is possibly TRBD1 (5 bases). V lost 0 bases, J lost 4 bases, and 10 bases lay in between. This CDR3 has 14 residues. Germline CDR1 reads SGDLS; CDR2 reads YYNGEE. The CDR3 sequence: CASSVGRGGETQYF. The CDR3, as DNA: TGTGCCAGCAGCGTAGGTAGGGGTGGAGAGACCCAGTACTTC.

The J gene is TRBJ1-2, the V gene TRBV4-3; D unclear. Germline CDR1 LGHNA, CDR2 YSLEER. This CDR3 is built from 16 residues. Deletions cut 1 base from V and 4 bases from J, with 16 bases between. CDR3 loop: CASSQGDMRETYGYTF. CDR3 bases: TGCGCCAGCAGCCAAGGAGATATGAGGGAAACCTATGGCTACACCTTC.

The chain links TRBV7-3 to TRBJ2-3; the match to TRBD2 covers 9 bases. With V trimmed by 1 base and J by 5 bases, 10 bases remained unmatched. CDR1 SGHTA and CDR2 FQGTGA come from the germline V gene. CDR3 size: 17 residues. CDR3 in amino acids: CASSLNARGGPGDTQYF. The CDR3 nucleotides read TGTGCCAGCAGCTTAAACGCGCGGGGGGGCCCGGGAGATACGCAGTATTTT.

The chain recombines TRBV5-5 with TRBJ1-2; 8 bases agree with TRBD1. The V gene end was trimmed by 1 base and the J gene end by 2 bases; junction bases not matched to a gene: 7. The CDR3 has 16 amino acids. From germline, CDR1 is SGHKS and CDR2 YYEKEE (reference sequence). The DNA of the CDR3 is TGTGCCAGCAGCTTGCCGACAGGGGCCCTCAACTATGGCTACACCTTC. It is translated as CASSLPTGALNYGYTF.

CDR3 DNA sequence: TGTGCCAGCAGCCAAGAGGACAGGGACAGCTACAATCAGCCCCAGCATTTT. Protein sequence: CASSQEDRDSYNQPQHF. This chain links TRBV16 with TRBJ1-5; TRBD1 agrees at 8 bases. Per the germline V gene, CDR1 is KGHSY and CDR2 is FQNENV. The CDR3 is made up of 17 amino acids. V shed 2 bases, J shed 3 bases, and the junction held 9 bases outside the gene matches.

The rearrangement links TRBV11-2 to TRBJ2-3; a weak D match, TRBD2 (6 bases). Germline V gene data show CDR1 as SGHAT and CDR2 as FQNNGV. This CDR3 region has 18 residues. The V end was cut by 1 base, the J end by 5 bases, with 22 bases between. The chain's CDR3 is CASSLGTLLGGIGDTQYF. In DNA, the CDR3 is TGTGCCAGCAGCTTAGGAACCCTTTTGGGGGGAATCGGAGATACGCAGTATTTT.

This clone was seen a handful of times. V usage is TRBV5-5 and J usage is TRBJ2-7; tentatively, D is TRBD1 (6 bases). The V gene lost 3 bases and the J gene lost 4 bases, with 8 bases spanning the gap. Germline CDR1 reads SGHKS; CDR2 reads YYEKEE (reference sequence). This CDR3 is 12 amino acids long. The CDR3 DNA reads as TGTGCCAGCAGCTCGAGGGGGTACGAGCAGTACTTC. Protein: CASSSRGYEQYF.

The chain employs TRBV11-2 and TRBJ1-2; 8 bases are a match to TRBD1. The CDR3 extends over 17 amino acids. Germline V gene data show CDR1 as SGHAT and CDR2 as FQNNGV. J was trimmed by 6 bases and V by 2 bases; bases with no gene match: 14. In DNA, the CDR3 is TGTGCCAGCAGCTTAATCCCCTCCGGGACAGGCGGGGATGGCTACACCTTC. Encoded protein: CASSLIPSGTGGDGYTF.

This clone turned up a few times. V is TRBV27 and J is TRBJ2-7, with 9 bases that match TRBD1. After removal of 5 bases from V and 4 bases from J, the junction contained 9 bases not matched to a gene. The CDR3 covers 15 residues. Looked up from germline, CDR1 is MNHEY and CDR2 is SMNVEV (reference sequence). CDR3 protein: CASSGLTGGGYEQYF. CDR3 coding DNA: TGTGCCAGCAGTGGACTAACAGGGGGCGGATACGAGCAGTACTTC.

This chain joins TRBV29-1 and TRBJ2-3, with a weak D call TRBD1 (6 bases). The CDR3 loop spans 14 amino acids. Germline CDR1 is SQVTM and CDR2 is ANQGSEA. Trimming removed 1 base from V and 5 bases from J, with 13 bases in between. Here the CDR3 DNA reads TGCAGCGTTGAAGGCGACAGGCAAAGAGATACGCAGTATTTT. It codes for CSVEGDRQRDTQYF.

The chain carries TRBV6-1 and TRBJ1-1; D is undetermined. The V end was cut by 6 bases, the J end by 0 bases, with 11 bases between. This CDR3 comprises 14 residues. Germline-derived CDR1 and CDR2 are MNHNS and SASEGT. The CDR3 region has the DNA TGTGCCAGCAGACCTACAGCTATGAACACTGAAGCTTTCTTT. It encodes CASRPTAMNTEAFF.

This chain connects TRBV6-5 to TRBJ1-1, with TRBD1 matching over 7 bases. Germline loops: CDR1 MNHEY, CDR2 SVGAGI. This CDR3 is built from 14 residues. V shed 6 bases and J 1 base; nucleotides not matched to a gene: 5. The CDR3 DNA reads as TGTGCCAGCAGCAGACAGGGCGAGAACACTGAAGCTTTCTTT. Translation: CASSRQGENTEAFF.

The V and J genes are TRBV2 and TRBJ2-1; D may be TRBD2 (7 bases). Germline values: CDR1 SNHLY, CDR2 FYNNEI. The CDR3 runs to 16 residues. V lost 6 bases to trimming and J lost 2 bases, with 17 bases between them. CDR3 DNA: TGTGCCAGCAGCGGAAGGGGGGGGAATACCTACAATGAGCAGTTCTTC. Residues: CASSGRGGNTYNEQFF.

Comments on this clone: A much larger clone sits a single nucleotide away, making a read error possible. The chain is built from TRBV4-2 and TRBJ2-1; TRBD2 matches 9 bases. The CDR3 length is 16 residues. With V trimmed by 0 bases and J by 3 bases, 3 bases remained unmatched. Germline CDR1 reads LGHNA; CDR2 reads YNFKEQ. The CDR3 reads CASSQDVAGVYNEQFF. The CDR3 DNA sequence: TGTGCCAGCAGCCAAGACGTAGCGGGAGTCTACAATGAGCAGTTCTTC.

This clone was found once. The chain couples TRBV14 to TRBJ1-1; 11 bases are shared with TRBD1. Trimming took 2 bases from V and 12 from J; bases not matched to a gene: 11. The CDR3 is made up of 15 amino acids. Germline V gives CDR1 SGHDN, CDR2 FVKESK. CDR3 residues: CASSQLLSGTGGTFF. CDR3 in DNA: TGTGCCAGCAGCCAACTACTCTCCGGGACAGGGGGGACTTTCTTT.

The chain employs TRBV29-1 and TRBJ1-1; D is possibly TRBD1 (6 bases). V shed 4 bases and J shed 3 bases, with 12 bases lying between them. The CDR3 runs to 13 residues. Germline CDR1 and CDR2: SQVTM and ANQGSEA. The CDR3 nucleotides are TGCAGCGTTGCGGGGGGGCCGGACACTGAAGCTTTCTTT. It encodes CSVAGGPDTEAFF.

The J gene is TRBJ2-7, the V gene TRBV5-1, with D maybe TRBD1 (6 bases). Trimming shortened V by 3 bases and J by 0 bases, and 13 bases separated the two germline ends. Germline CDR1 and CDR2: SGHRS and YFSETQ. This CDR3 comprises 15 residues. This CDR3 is CASSSLQGISYEQYF. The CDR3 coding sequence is TGCGCCAGCAGCTCCTTACAGGGTATCTCCTACGAGCAGTACTTC.

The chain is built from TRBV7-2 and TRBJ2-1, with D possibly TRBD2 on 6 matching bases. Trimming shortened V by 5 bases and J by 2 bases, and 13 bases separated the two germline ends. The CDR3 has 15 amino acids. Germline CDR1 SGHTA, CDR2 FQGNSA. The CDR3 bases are TGTGCCAGCAGCCCTTGGCGGGGAACCTACAATGAGCAGTTCTTC. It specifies CASSPWRGTYNEQFF.

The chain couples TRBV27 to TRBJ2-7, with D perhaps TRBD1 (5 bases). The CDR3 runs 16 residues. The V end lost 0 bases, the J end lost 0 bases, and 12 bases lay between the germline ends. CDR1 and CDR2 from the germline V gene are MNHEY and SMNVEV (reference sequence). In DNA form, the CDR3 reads TGTGCCAGCAGTTTATCGTGGGGCCCCCACTCCTACGAGCAGTACTTC. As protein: CASSLSWGPHSYEQYF.

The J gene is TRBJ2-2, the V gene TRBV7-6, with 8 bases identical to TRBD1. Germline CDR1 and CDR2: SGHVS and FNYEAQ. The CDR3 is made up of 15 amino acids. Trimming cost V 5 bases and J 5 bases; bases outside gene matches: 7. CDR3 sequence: CASSPRQGKTGELFF. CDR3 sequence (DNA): TGTGCCAGCAGCCCGCGACAGGGGAAGACCGGGGAGCTGTTTTTT.

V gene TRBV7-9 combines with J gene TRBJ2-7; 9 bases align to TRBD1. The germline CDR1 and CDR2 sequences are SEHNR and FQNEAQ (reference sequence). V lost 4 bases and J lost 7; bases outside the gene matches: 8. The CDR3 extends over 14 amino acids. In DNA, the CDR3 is TGTGCCAGCAGCTCCGGGACAGGGCGAGAGGAGCAGTACTTC. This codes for CASSSGTGREEQYF.

As DNA, the CDR3 is TGTGCCAGCTCACCACCGACAGTGAGCCAAGAGACCCAGTACTTC. Protein: CASSPPTVSQETQYF. V is TRBV18 and J is TRBJ2-5; the D gene is possibly TRBD1 (5 bases). The length of the CDR3 is 15 residues. Germline CDR1 reads KGHSH; CDR2 reads LQKENI. With 0 bases removed from V and 1 base from J, the gap between germline ends came to 9 bases.

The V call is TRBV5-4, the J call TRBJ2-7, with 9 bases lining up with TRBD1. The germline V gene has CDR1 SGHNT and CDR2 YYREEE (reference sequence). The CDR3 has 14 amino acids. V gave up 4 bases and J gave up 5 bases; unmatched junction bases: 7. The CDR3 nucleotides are TGTGCCAGCAGCCATGGACAGGGGAGCAACGAGCAGTACTTC. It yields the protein CASSHGQGSNEQYF.